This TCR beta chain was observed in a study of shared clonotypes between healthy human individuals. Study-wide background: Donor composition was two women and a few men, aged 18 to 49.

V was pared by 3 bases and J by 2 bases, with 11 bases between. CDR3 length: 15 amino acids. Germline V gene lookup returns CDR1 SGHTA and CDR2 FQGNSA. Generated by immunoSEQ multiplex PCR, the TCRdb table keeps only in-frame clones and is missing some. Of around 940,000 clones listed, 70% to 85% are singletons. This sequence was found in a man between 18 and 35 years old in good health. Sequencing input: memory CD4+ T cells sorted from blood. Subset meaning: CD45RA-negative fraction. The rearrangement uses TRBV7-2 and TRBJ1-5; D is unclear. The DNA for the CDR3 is TGTGCCAGCAGCTTCTCCTCCTTCGGCAATCAGCCCCAGCATTTT. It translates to CASSFSSFGNQPQHF. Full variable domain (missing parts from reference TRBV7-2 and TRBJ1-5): GAGVSQSPSNKVTEKGKDVELRCDPISGHTALYWYRQSLGQGLEFLIYFQGNSAPDKSGLPSDRFSAERTGGSVSTLTIQRTQQEDSAVYLCASSFSSFGNQPQHFGDGTRLSIL.